The TCR beta chain described here comes from a study of blood T cell repertoires in COVID-19 (dated by TCRdb to 2020 to 2021). The study in broad terms: Samples covering the acute and convalescent phases of COVID-19 were provided by collaborators in the United States, Italy and Spain. The prospective study material was composed of cDNA or gDNA derived from T cells, B-cell-depleted T cells, or PBMCs. Deeply sampled blood TCRbeta repertoires from subjects exposed to, actively infected with, or recovered from COVID-19 were included in the dataset. The repertoires were released in a freely available public database intended as a resource for research on the immune response to SARS-CoV-2. The samples were drawn from the first 160 participants of the ongoing ImmuneRACE study and from 1,254 subjects provided by 6 global collaborators. Sample metadata almost always included a de-identified subject ID, COVID-19 status, age in years and sex. Where available, HLA class I and class II types were obtained from metadata supplied by the sample provider rather than from assay-based typing.

TCRbeta CDR3 regions were amplified from genomic DNA using the immunoSEQ Assay, a bias-controlled multiplex PCR. Concerning the study's data processing: Within the assay, amplification of reference gene primers was used to estimate how many nucleated cells each sample contained. To quantify the absolute abundance of each unique TCRbeta CDR3 rearrangement, sequence reads were collapsed and filtered. For each sample, productive Simpson clonality was calculated by taking the square root of Simpson's diversity index across productive rearrangements. TCRdb carries this immuneACCESS record with in-frame sequences only. Its versions omit some clonotypes, under half of them owing to an unresolved V gene in the studies checked, with the rest unexplained. Clonal size and the V and J genes are those of that table, whereas D and trimming came from the DNA. A total of about 370,000 clones appear in this sample, 90% of them only once. 6% to 7.5% of the sample goes to the ten largest clones.

A note on this clone: Its target antigen remains unknown. No base-level quality is on record; no much larger clone is a single base apart.

What the research found in general, with its limitations: The amount of clinical and demographic metadata varied by source and participant and was provided uncurated.

Collaborating institutions collected whole blood in K2EDTA tubes following their own protocols. Collaborator samples were shipped for TCRbeta analysis as frozen whole blood, isolated PBMCs, or DNA extracted from either sample type. From a lookup of the germline V gene (reference sequence), CDR1 and CDR2 are LNHDA and SQIVND. CDR3 length: 16 amino acids, cysteine to phenylalanine. The sequence is cut down to CDR3 DNA, 48 bases in frame from base 1. Compared with germline, V lacks 5 bases and J lacks 4 bases; bases without a gene match: 4. The sequence was obtained from a young man with active or convalescent COVID-19. Material: peripheral blood. The receptor chain draws on TRBV19 and TRBJ2-1; TRBD2 aligns with 14 central bases. DNA sequence: TGTGCCAGTAGTGCGGGACTAGCGGGAGTATACAATGAGCAGTTCTTC. Its protein is CASSAGLAGVYNEQFF.